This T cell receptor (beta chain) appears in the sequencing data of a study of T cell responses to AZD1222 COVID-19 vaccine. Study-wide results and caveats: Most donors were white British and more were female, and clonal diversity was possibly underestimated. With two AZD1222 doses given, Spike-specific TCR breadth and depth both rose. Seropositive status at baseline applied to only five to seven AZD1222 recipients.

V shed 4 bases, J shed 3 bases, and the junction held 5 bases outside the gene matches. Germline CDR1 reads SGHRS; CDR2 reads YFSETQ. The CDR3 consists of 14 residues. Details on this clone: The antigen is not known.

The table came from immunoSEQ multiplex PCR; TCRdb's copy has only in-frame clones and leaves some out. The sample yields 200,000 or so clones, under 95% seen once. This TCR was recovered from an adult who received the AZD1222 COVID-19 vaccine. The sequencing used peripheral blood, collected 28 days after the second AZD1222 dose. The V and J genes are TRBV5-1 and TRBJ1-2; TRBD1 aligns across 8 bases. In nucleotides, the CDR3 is TGCGCCAGCAGCCGCGGGACAGGAGACTATGGCTACACCTTC. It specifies CASSRGTGDYGYTF.